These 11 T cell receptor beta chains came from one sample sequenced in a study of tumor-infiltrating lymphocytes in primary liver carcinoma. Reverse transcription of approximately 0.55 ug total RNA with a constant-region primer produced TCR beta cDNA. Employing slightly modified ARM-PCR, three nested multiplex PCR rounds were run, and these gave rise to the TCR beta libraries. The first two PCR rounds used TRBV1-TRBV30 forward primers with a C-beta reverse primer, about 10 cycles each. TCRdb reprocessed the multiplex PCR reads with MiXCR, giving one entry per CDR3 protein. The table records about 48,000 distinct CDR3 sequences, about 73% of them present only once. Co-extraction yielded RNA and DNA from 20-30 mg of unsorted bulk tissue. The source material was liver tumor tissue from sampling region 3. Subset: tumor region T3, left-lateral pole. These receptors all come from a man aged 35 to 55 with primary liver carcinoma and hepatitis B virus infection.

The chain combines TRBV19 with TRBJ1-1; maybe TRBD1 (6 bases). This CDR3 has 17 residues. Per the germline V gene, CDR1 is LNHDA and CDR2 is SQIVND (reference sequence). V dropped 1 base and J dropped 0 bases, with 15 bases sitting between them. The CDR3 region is CASSIGVGAPMNTEAFF. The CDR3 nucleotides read TGTGCCAGTAGTATAGGAGTGGGGGCACCGATGAACACTGAAGCTTTCTTT.

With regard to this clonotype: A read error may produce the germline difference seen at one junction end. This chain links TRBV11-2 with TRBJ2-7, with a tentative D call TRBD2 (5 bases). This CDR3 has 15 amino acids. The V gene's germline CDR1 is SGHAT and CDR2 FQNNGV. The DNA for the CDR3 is TGTGTCAGCAGCTCTACGGTGGGCCGGAGGTACGAGCAGTACTTC. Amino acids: CVSSSTVGRRYEQYF.

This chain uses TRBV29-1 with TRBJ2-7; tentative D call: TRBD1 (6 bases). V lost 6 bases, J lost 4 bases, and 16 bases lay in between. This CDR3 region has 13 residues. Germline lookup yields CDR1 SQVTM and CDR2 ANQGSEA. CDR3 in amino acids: CSVRDKWEYEQYV. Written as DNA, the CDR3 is TGCAGCGTCCGGGACAAGTGGGAGTACGAGCAGTACGTC.

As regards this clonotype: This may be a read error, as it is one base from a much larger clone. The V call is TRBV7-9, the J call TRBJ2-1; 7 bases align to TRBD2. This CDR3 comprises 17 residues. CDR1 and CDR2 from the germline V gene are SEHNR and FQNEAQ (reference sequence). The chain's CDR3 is CTSSLALGGSSYNEQFF. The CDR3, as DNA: TGTACCAGCAGCTTAGCGCTGGGCGGGAGCTCCTACAATGAGCAGTTCTTC.

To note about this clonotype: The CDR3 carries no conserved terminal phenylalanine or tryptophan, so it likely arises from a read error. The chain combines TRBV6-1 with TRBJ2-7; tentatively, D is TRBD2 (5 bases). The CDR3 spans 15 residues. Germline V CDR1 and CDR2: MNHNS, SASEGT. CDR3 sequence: CASSVMAHRGDDQYS. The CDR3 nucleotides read TGTGCCAGCAGTGTAATGGCACACCGGGGTGACGATCAGTACTCC.

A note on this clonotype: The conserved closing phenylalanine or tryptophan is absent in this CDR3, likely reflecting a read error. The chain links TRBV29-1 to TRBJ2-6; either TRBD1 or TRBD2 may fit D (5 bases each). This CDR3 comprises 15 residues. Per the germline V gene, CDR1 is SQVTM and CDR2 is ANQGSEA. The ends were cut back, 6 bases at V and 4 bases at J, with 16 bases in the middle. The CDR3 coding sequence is TGCAGCGTAACCGGGGCGAAGGCAGGGGCCAACGTCCTGACTTTA. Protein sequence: CSVTGAKAGANVLTL.

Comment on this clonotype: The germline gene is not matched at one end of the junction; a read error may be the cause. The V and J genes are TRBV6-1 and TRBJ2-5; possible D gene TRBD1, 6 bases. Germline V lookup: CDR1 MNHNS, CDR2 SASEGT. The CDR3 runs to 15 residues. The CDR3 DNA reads TGTGCAAGCAGTTACGGCGGACAGATTCAAGAGACCCGGTACTTC. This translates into CASSYGGQIQETRYF.

Here the CDR3 DNA reads TGTGCCAGCAGCTTGGGTATCGGACTAGCCATGGGCGAGGAGTTCTTC. It encodes CASSLGIGLAMGEEFF. This rearrangement joins TRBV11-2 to TRBJ2-1; 8 nucleotides agree with TRBD2. J was trimmed by 14 bases and V by 3 bases; bases with no gene match: 18. Per the germline V gene, CDR1 is SGHAT and CDR2 is FQNNGV. The CDR3 spans 16 residues.

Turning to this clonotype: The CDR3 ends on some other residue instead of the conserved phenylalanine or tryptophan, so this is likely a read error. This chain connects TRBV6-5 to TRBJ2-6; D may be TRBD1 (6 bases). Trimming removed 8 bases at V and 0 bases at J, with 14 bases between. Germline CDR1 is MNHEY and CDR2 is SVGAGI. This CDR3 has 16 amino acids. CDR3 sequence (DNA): TGTGCCAGCGGGACAAGTCCTGACTCTGGGGCCAACGTCCTGACTTTA. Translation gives CASGTSPDSGANVLTL.

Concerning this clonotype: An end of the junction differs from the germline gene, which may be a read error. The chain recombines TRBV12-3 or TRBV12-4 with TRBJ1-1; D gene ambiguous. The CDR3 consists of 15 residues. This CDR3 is CASSPRHGPYTEAFF. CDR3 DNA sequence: TGTGCCAGCAGTCCCCGACATGGGCCCTACACTGAGGCTTTCTTT.

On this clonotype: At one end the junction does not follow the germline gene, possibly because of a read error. The CDR3 spells CAEQGSNQPQNF. The CDR3 nucleotides are TGTGCCGAGCAGGGTAGCAATCAGCCCCAGAATTTT. The chain combines TRBV28 with TRBJ1-5; D perhaps matches TRBD1 (5 bases). Germline V gene sequence: CDR1 MDHEN, CDR2 SYDVKM. The CDR3 is 12 residues long.